This entry lists 12 T cell receptor beta chains sequenced from one sample in a study of blood T cell repertoires in COVID-19. Sequencing was performed with immunoSEQ multiplex PCR; in TCRdb, only in-frame clones are kept and a portion is missing. The sample consists of 150,000 or so clones, less than 90% of them appearing once. The sample taken for sequencing was PBMCs or T cells enriched from blood (not recorded which). These receptor sequences come from a woman between 45 and 60 years old who had recovered from COVID-19.

This chain uses TRBV27 with TRBJ2-7, with 13 nucleotides matching TRBD2. This CDR3 spans 15 amino acids. Germline assignment: CDR1 MNHEY and CDR2 SMNVEV (reference sequence). Losses at the gene ends were 5 bases for V and 0 bases for J; bases not matched to a gene: 1. The CDR3 spells CASSRLAGGSYEQYF. DNA for the CDR3: TGTGCCAGCAGTCGACTAGCGGGGGGCTCCTACGAGCAGTACTTC.

The chain is built from TRBV28 and TRBJ2-7, with a possible D match to TRBD2 (5 bases). There are 12 residues in the CDR3. Germline-derived CDR1 and CDR2 are MDHEN and SYDVKM. V was pared by 11 bases and J by 3 bases, with 14 bases between. CDR3 region: CAGSRAGYEQYF. DNA for the CDR3: TGTGCCGGGTCCCGTGCGGGCTACGAGCAGTACTTC.

The J gene is TRBJ2-3, the V gene TRBV5-1; the match to TRBD2 covers 12 bases. Germline V lookup: CDR1 SGHRS, CDR2 YFSETQ. There are 14 residues in the CDR3. The junction had 5 bases not matched to a gene; V was cut back by 4 bases and J by 8 bases. DNA for the CDR3: TGCGCCAGCAGCCCGGAGGGACTAGCGGGTACGCAGTATTTT. It specifies CASSPEGLAGTQYF.

V gene TRBV27 combines with J gene TRBJ2-5; possible D gene TRBD1, 5 bases. Germline-derived CDR1 and CDR2 are MNHEY and SMNVEV (reference sequence). Trimming shortened V by 10 bases and J by 2 bases, and 17 bases separated the two germline ends. The CDR3 has 14 amino acids. The CDR3 DNA is TGTGCCATCCAGACAGAACATCCACAAGAGACCCAGTACTTC. Protein product: CAIQTEHPQETQYF.

This clone was recorded a few times. This chain uses TRBV9 with TRBJ2-5; 10 positions agree with TRBD2. This CDR3 has 16 amino acids. J lost 4 bases, V lost 0 bases, and 6 bases had no gene match. Per the germline V gene, CDR1 is SGDLS and CDR2 is YYNGEE. CDR3 sequence (DNA): TGTGCCAGCAGCGTAGGCCTAGCGGGAGTTGGAGAGACCCAGTACTTC. Translated: CASSVGLAGVGETQYF. The variable domain in full, with the rest retrieved from reference TRBV9 and TRBJ2-5, is DSGVTQTPKHLITATGQRVTLRCSPRSGDLSVYWYQQSLDQGLQFLIQYYNGEERAKGNILERFSAQQFPDLHSELNLSSLELGDSALYFCASSVGLAGVGETQYFGPGTRLLVL.

This chain links TRBV5-6 with TRBJ2-3; 11 positions match TRBD2. The germline gives CDR1 SGHDT, CDR2 YYEEEE. The CDR3 spans 16 residues. V lost 3 bases to trimming and J lost 2 bases; unmatched junction nucleotides: 5. The CDR3 nucleotides read TGTGCCAGCAGCTGGGGACTAGCGGCTTACACAGATACGCAGTATTTT. Its protein product is CASSWGLAAYTDTQYF.

This chain uses TRBV6-2 or TRBV6-3 with TRBJ2-3, with 8 bases aligning to TRBD2. J lost 5 bases, V lost 1 base, and 14 bases had no gene match. CDR3 length: 18 residues. Germline CDR1 and CDR2: MNHEY and SVGEGT. The CDR3, as DNA: TGTGCCAGCAGTTACTTTCCCGGGTTAGCGGGGACTAAAGATACGCAGTATTTT. This codes for CASSYFPGLAGTKDTQYF.

The chain carries TRBV6-4 and TRBJ1-2; 8 bases line up with TRBD1. Unmatched junction bases numbered 6, after V lost 8 bases and J lost 4 bases. The CDR3 has 13 residues. Germline loops: CDR1 MRHNA, CDR2 SNTAGT. This CDR3 is CASRQGSSYGYTF. Written as DNA, the CDR3 is TGTGCCAGCCGACAGGGGTCGTCCTATGGCTACACCTTC.

J is TRBJ1-5 and V is TRBV27, with D unresolved. V was shortened by 1 base and J by 7 bases, with 8 bases between the two germline ends. CDR3 length: 13 residues. From germline, CDR1 is MNHEY and CDR2 SMNVEV (reference sequence). CDR3 amino acids: CASSLFFGQPQHF. CDR3 bases: TGTGCCAGCAGTTTATTCTTCGGGCAGCCCCAGCATTTT.

The chain combines TRBV9 with TRBJ2-2, with D maybe TRBD1 (5 bases). The CDR3 is 15 amino acids. Trimming removed 2 bases at V and 3 bases at J, with 11 bases between. The V gene's germline CDR1 is SGDLS and CDR2 YYNGEE. The CDR3 DNA is TGTGCCAGCAGCGTCACAGGTTCCGACACCGGGGAGCTGTTTTTT. Translating gives CASSVTGSDTGELFF.

This chain uses TRBV12-3 or TRBV12-4 with TRBJ1-6; D is unclear. The CDR3 runs to 13 residues. V was cut by 6 bases and J by 11 bases, with 14 bases left in between. CDR3 coding DNA: TGTGCCAGCAGCCTAGAGGGAAGGACACCCCTCCACTTT. Its translation: CASSLEGRTPLHF.

V gene TRBV4-1 combines with J gene TRBJ2-4; 12 positions match TRBD2. The germline gives CDR1 MGHRA, CDR2 YSYEKL. There are 16 residues in the CDR3. V lost 5 bases, J lost 4 bases, and 6 bases stayed unmatched. The CDR3 DNA is TGCGCCAGCAGCTCACGACTAGCGGGGGATAAAAACATTCAGTACTTC. It yields the protein CASSSRLAGDKNIQYF.